This entry lists 21 T cell receptor beta chains sequenced from one sample in a study of T cell repertoires in cytomegalovirus infection. TCRdb re-analysed the reads in MiXCR, keeping a single row per CDR3 protein. The sample records about 280,000 distinct CDR3 sequences, 20% to 25% being singletons. For these TCRs, the target antigens are not known. The input for sequencing was cultured PBMCs, taken from culture after CMV antigen stimulation. These receptors were collected from a human donor in good health (CMV status not recorded). Some clones in this sample may be carry-over from other donors' samples.

The V gene is TRBV7-2, the J gene TRBJ2-2, with D perhaps TRBD1 or TRBD2 (7 bases each). CDR3 size: 16 residues. Trimming left V 4 bases short and J 2 bases short, with 14 bases between. The germline CDR1 and CDR2 sequences are SGHTA and FQGNSA. CDR3 protein: CASSSRGGSNTGELFF. CDR3 nucleotide sequence: TGTGCCAGCAGCTCCAGGGGGGGGAGTAACACCGGGGAGCTGTTTTTT.

The chain is built from TRBV6-1 and TRBJ2-5, with D hard to call. Trimming cost V 5 bases and J 5 bases, with 15 bases left between them. The CDR3 length is 14 residues. The V gene's germline CDR1 is MNHNS and CDR2 SASEGT. The CDR3 spells CASSHDRPYETQYF. The CDR3 DNA reads as TGTGCCAGCAGTCACGACCGACCGTACGAGACCCAGTACTTC.

CDR3 DNA: TGTGCCACGGGACAGGGGCAACTGGGCACAGATACGCAGTATTTT. Translation gives CATGQGQLGTDTQYF. The rearrangement joins TRBV2 to TRBJ2-3; 10 bases map to TRBD1. The length of the CDR3 is 15 residues. Germline loops: CDR1 SNHLY, CDR2 FYNNEI. Trimming took 10 bases from V and 1 from J; bases not matched to a gene: 8.

This clonotype was found many times. V and J are TRBV7-2 and TRBJ2-1, with D perhaps TRBD2 (6 bases). The V gene's germline CDR1 is SGHTA and CDR2 FQGNSA. This CDR3 region has 15 residues. Deletions cut 1 base from V and 10 bases from J, with 17 bases between. This CDR3 is CASSLEPLLASEQFF. The CDR3 DNA is TGTGCCAGCAGCTTAGAACCCCTCCTAGCGTCGGAGCAGTTCTTC.

This rearrangement joins TRBV6-5 to TRBJ1-5; TRBD1 matches at 9 bases. Germline V gene lookup returns CDR1 MNHEY and CDR2 SVGAGI. The length of the CDR3 is 15 residues. Losses at the gene ends were 4 bases for V and 4 bases for J; bases not matched to a gene: 5. The CDR3 protein is CASSSAGTGNQPQHF. The CDR3 DNA reads TGTGCCAGCAGTTCCGCCGGGACAGGGAATCAGCCCCAGCATTTT.

This clonotype appeared a few times. The chain joins TRBV6-2 or TRBV6-3 to TRBJ1-5; D unclear. Trimming stripped 7 bases from V and 6 bases from J, with 16 bases between. Germline loops: CDR1 MNHEY, CDR2 SVGEGT. This CDR3 contains 14 residues. The CDR3 sequence is CASKTRNITQPQHF. In DNA, the CDR3 is TGTGCCAGCAAAACCAGGAACATCACTCAGCCCCAGCATTTT.

The chain joins TRBV6-2 or TRBV6-3 to TRBJ2-1; 14 bases agree with TRBD2. Germline V gene sequence: CDR1 MNHEY, CDR2 SVGEGT. The CDR3 is 16 amino acids. The J segment lost 6 bases and the V segment lost 6 bases, leaving 7 bases of the junction unmatched. CDR3 residues: CASSEMGTSGSNEQFF. In DNA form, the CDR3 reads TGTGCCAGCAGCGAAATGGGGACTAGCGGGAGCAATGAGCAGTTCTTC.

This clonotype has only a few counts. The rearrangement links TRBV5-6 to TRBJ2-7, with D possibly being TRBD1 (5 bases). The CDR3 contains 14 residues. Germline V gene lookup returns CDR1 SGHDT and CDR2 YYEEEE. V lost 0 bases to trimming and J lost 3 bases, with 10 bases between them. CDR3 bases: TGTGCCAGCAGCTTGGTGGGCCAGGGCTACGAGCAGTACTTC. This codes for CASSLVGQGYEQYF.

This clonotype was observed many times. The chain combines TRBV7-8 with TRBJ1-1, with 7 bases fitting TRBD1. The junction had 6 bases not matched to a gene; V was cut back by 2 bases and J by 0 bases. CDR1 is SGHVS and CDR2 is FQNEAQ in the germline V gene. The CDR3 contains 16 residues. This CDR3 is CASSLWGTAMNTEAFF. The CDR3 DNA reads TGTGCCAGCAGCTTATGGGGGACAGCTATGAACACTGAAGCTTTCTTT.

The sample holds a few counts of this clonotype. The chain's CDR3 is CASSGPGLAGHGQYF. CDR3 coding DNA: TGTGCCAGCAGCGGACCGGGACTAGCGGGACATGGGCAGTACTTC. The rearrangement joins TRBV9 to TRBJ2-7; 13 nucleotides agree with TRBD2. Germline loops: CDR1 SGDLS, CDR2 YYNGEE. This CDR3 is 15 amino acids long. J gave up 9 bases and V 3 bases, and 9 bases lay outside the gene matches.

This clonotype was picked up many times. The V and J genes are TRBV5-6 and TRBJ1-5, with D possibly TRBD1 on 6 matching bases. The CDR3 covers 13 residues. V lost 4 bases to trimming and J lost 11 bases, with 16 bases between them. Germline CDR1 SGHDT, CDR2 YYEEEE. CDR3 in amino acids: CASSATGLEAQHF. The CDR3 nucleotides read TGTGCCAGCAGCGCAACAGGGTTGGAGGCCCAGCATTTT.

The V gene is TRBV2, the J gene TRBJ2-2; D ambiguous. Per germline, CDR1 SNHLY and CDR2 FYNNEI. This CDR3 spans 12 amino acids. Trimming shortened V by 5 bases and J by 4 bases, and 5 bases separated the two germline ends. The CDR3 bases are TGTGCCAGCAGTAAACTCACCGGGGAGCTGTTTTTT. Its protein is CASSKLTGELFF.

The rearrangement joins TRBV4-3 to TRBJ2-7; D might be TRBD2 (6 bases). The CDR3 runs 12 residues. V was shortened by 5 bases and J by 3 bases, with 8 bases between the two germline ends. CDR1 LGHNA and CDR2 YSLEER come from the germline V gene. The CDR3 sequence: CASSRLGYEQYF. The CDR3 DNA reads TGCGCCAGCAGCAGACTAGGCTACGAGCAGTACTTC.

This rearrangement joins TRBV11-2 to TRBJ2-1, with D maybe TRBD2 (6 bases). Germline V gene sequence: CDR1 SGHAT, CDR2 FQNNGV. The CDR3 has 15 amino acids. Trimming pared 5 bases from V and 7 bases from J, leaving 18 bases between. CDR3 residues: CASSTYLGRMNEQFF. CDR3 coding DNA: TGTGCCAGCAGCACCTATCTCGGGAGAATGAATGAGCAGTTCTTC. Variable domain in full (rest from reference TRBV11-2 and TRBJ2-1): EAGVAQSPRYKIIEKRQSVAFWCNPISGHATLYWYQQILGQGPKLLIQFQNNGVVDDSQLPKDRFSAERLKGVDSTLKIQPAKLEDSAVYLCASSTYLGRMNEQFFGPGTRLTVL.

The chain couples TRBV12-5 to TRBJ1-3; D may be TRBD1 (6 bases). This CDR3 is 14 amino acids long. Germline loops: CDR1 LGHNT, CDR2 FRNRAP. V was cut by 5 bases and J by 0 bases, with 8 bases left in between. The CDR3 is CASGRTASGNTIYF. CDR3 DNA: TGTGCTAGTGGTCGGACAGCCTCTGGAAACACCATATATTTT.

This clonotype was seen many times. V is TRBV19 and J is TRBJ1-4; 10 nucleotides align to TRBD1. CDR1 LNHDA and CDR2 SQIVND come from the germline V gene (reference sequence). The length of the CDR3 is 13 residues. After removal of 9 bases from V and 5 bases from J, the junction contained 3 bases not matched to a gene. CDR3: CASRTGGNEKLFF. Here the CDR3 DNA reads TGTGCCAGCCGGACAGGGGGAAATGAAAAACTGTTTTTT.

The chain couples TRBV12-3 or TRBV12-4 to TRBJ2-6; TRBD1 might be the D (7 bases). The CDR3 is 17 amino acids. With 5 bases removed from V and 1 base from J, the gap between germline ends came to 15 bases. DNA of the CDR3: TGTGCCAGCAGTGGGTGGACAGGAGGGTCTGGGGCCAACGTCCTGACTTTC. It encodes CASSGWTGGSGANVLTF.

In its sample, this clonotype was seen many times. V gene TRBV7-3 combines with J gene TRBJ2-1, with 11 nucleotides matching TRBD1. Per the germline V gene, CDR1 is SGHTA and CDR2 is FQGTGA. The V gene end was trimmed by 4 bases and the J gene end by 6 bases; junction bases not matched to a gene: 5. The CDR3 runs to 15 residues. The CDR3 sequence: CASSSSGTGGNEQFF. CDR3 DNA: TGTGCCAGCAGCTCCTCCGGGACAGGGGGCAATGAGCAGTTCTTC.

The table lists this clonotype with a few counts. CDR3 bases: TGTGCCAGCAGCTTATGGGCTAGTAGGACCCTTCGTTCGTCTAATGTACTTCAAGAGCAGTTCTTC. Amino acids: CASSLWASRTLRSSNVLQEQFF. The rearrangement joins TRBV7-3 to TRBJ2-1; D ambiguous. Trimming pared 2 bases from V and 10 bases from J, leaving 39 bases between. The germline V gene has CDR1 SGHTA and CDR2 FQGTGA. This CDR3 is built from 22 residues.

Only a few counts were recorded for this clonotype. The genes are TRBV6-6 and TRBJ2-1, with D unresolved. The CDR3 consists of 12 residues. V lost 0 bases and J lost 12, with 9 bases in between. Germline lookup yields CDR1 MNHNY and CDR2 SVGAGI (reference sequence). The CDR3 reads CASSYSGNWQFF. The CDR3 coding sequence is TGTGCCAGCAGTTACTCGGGGAACTGGCAGTTCTTC.

This rearrangement joins TRBV7-9 to TRBJ2-3; D is possibly TRBD1 (6 bases). V was cut by 5 bases and J by 2 bases, with 11 bases left in between. The CDR3 totals 14 residues. Germline CDR1 is SEHNR and CDR2 is FQNEAQ (reference sequence). The CDR3 loop is CASSPGVYTDTQYF. The DNA of the CDR3 is TGTGCCAGCAGCCCAGGGGTGTACACAGATACGCAGTATTTT.